The rows below give T cell receptor beta chains drawn from one sample of a study of blood T cell repertoires in COVID-19. Measured with immunoSEQ multiplex PCR; TCRdb has only the in-frame clones, and not every one. The data contain about 88,000 clones, around 88% of them singletons. The sequencing sample was made of peripheral blood. Source of these receptors: a woman in her sixties with COVID-19, enrolled during active disease. Each CDR3 is given with its conserved first and last residue. Fields, in order: V gene, clone size, D gene, J gene, CDR3 DNA, CDR3 protein. A D gene is named only where the DNA matches it firmly. Some rows mark clone size as missing; the rest say once, few, many or name a class of expanded clone.

V gene: TRBV28; clone size: -; D gene: TRBD1; J gene: TRBJ1-3; CDR3 DNA: TGTGCCAGCAAGACCCAGGGGGCGGAGGTAAACACCATATATTTT; CDR3 protein: CASKTQGAEVNTIYF
V gene: TRBV9; clone size: -; D gene: TRBD2; J gene: TRBJ2-1; CDR3 DNA: TGTGCCAGCAGCGTAGGGACTAGCGGCGAGCAGTTCTTC; CDR3 protein: CASSVGTSGEQFF
V gene: TRBV25-1; clone size: -; D gene: -; J gene: TRBJ2-7; CDR3 DNA: TGTGCCAGCAGTGAAAAAACCGTTAGCTCCTACGAGCAGTACTTC; CDR3 protein: CASSEKTVSSYEQYF
V gene: TRBV7-7; clone size: -; D gene: TRBD1; J gene: TRBJ2-7; CDR3 DNA: TGTGCCAGCAGCTCTGGGACAGGGGTGCCCTACGAGCAGTACTTC; CDR3 protein: CASSSGTGVPYEQYF
V gene: TRBV5-1; clone size: -; D gene: TRBD1; J gene: TRBJ1-3; CDR3 DNA: TGCGCCAGCAGCTCCCAGGGGGCTGGAAACACCATATATTTT; CDR3 protein: CASSSQGAGNTIYF
V gene: TRBV11-2; clone size: -; D gene: TRBD1; J gene: TRBJ2-5; CDR3 DNA: TGTGCCAGCAGCTTAGGAGGACAGGGGGAGACCCAGTACTTC; CDR3 protein: CASSLGGQGETQYF
V gene: TRBV7-8; clone size: -; D gene: -; J gene: TRBJ2-5; CDR3 DNA: TGTGCCAGCAGCTTAGAAACCAGGGGAACGGGGGAGACCCAGTACTTC; CDR3 protein: CASSLETRGTGETQYF
V gene: TRBV6-1; clone size: -; D gene: -; J gene: TRBJ2-7; CDR3 DNA: TGTGCCAGCAGTGACCGGGACTACGAGCAGTACTTC; CDR3 protein: CASSDRDYEQYF
V gene: TRBV6-5; clone size: -; D gene: TRBD1; J gene: TRBJ1-1; CDR3 DNA: TGTGCCAGCAGAACAGGGGGGAGCACTGAAGCTTTCTTT; CDR3 protein: CASRTGGSTEAFF
V gene: TRBV18; clone size: -; D gene: TRBD2; J gene: TRBJ2-1; CDR3 DNA: TGTGCCAGCTCACGACTAGCGGGGGGGTACAATGAGCAGTTCTTC; CDR3 protein: CASSRLAGGYNEQFF
V gene: TRBV9; clone size: -; D gene: -; J gene: TRBJ2-1; CDR3 DNA: TGTGCCAGCAGCGCCGAGGTGGGGGGATCCTACAATGAGCAGTTCTTC; CDR3 protein: CASSAEVGGSYNEQFF
V gene: TRBV7-3; clone size: once; D gene: TRBD1; J gene: TRBJ2-7; CDR3 DNA: TGTGCCAGCAGCTTATCGGGACAGAGCTACGAGCAGTACTTC; CDR3 protein: CASSLSGQSYEQYF
V gene: TRBV6-2/TRBV6-3; clone size: -; D gene: -; J gene: TRBJ1-2; CDR3 DNA: TGTGCCAGCAGTTATGTTGGGCTTGGCTACACCTTC; CDR3 protein: CASSYVGLGYTF
V gene: TRBV11-2; clone size: -; D gene: -; J gene: TRBJ2-1; CDR3 DNA: TGTGCCAGCAGCTTAAACCGGGGCTCCTACAATGAGCAGTTCTTC; CDR3 protein: CASSLNRGSYNEQFF
V gene: TRBV7-6; clone size: -; D gene: -; J gene: TRBJ1-3; CDR3 DNA: TGTGCCAGCAGCTTAGCGGGGACTGCTGGAAACACCATATATTTT; CDR3 protein: CASSLAGTAGNTIYF
V gene: TRBV18; clone size: -; D gene: -; J gene: TRBJ2-7; CDR3 DNA: TGTGCCAGCTCACCGGAACGAAACAGGGTAACGGGCGAGCAGTACTTC; CDR3 protein: CASSPERNRVTGEQYF
V gene: TRBV11-3; clone size: -; D gene: -; J gene: TRBJ2-1; CDR3 DNA: TGTGCCAGCAGCGCGCGCCACAATGAGCAGTTCTTC; CDR3 protein: CASSARHNEQFF
V gene: TRBV25-1; clone size: once; D gene: -; J gene: TRBJ2-1; CDR3 DNA: TGTGCCAGCAGTGAACTGAATGAGCAGTTCTTC; CDR3 protein: CASSELNEQFF
V gene: TRBV4-1; clone size: -; D gene: -; J gene: TRBJ2-3; CDR3 DNA: TGCGCCAGCAGCCAAGCCTCAGATACGCAGTATTTT; CDR3 protein: CASSQASDTQYF
V gene: TRBV29-1; clone size: -; D gene: TRBD1; J gene: TRBJ1-5; CDR3 DNA: TGCAGCGTAGGTGGGACAGGGGATTCGAATAGCAATCAGCCCCAGCATTTT; CDR3 protein: CSVGGTGDSNSNQPQHF
V gene: TRBV5-1; clone size: -; D gene: -; J gene: TRBJ1-1; CDR3 DNA: TGCGCCAGCAGCTTGGCCGGGGGTTTGAATGAAGCTTTCTTT; CDR3 protein: CASSLAGGLNEAFF
V gene: TRBV19; clone size: -; D gene: -; J gene: TRBJ1-5; CDR3 DNA: TGTGCCAGTAGGACAGGCCCGAATAGCAATCAGCCCCAGCATTTT; CDR3 protein: CASRTGPNSNQPQHF
V gene: TRBV30; clone size: -; D gene: TRBD1; J gene: TRBJ1-1; CDR3 DNA: TGTGCCTGGACTATACGGGACAGGGGTAAAGCTTTCTTT; CDR3 protein: CAWTIRDRGKAFF
V gene: TRBV3-1/TRBV3-2; clone size: -; D gene: -; J gene: TRBJ2-7; CDR3 DNA: TGTGCCAGCAGCCTTCAGGGCCAGCCGTTCGAGCAGTACTTC; CDR3 protein: CASSLQGQPFEQYF
V gene: TRBV7-2; clone size: -; D gene: -; J gene: TRBJ1-4; CDR3 DNA: TGTGCCAGCAGCTCTCGGGGGACTAATGAAAAACTGTTTTTT; CDR3 protein: CASSSRGTNEKLFF
V gene: TRBV10-3; clone size: -; D gene: -; J gene: TRBJ2-7; CDR3 DNA: TGTGCCATCAGGGGGGGATCCAGCCGGTACGAGCAGTACTTC; CDR3 protein: CAIRGGSSRYEQYF
V gene: TRBV30; clone size: -; D gene: -; J gene: TRBJ1-2; CDR3 DNA: TGTGCCTGGAGTGTTGGGGCAGGGTATGGCTACACCTTC; CDR3 protein: CAWSVGAGYGYTF
V gene: TRBV5-4; clone size: -; D gene: -; J gene: TRBJ2-1; CDR3 DNA: TGTGCCAGCAGCTCTGAGGGAGGTGGGGATGAGCAGTTCTTC; CDR3 protein: CASSSEGGGDEQFF
V gene: TRBV5-6; clone size: -; D gene: -; J gene: TRBJ1-1; CDR3 DNA: TGTGCCAGCAGCTTGCGACAACACACTGAAGCTTTCTTT; CDR3 protein: CASSLRQHTEAFF
V gene: TRBV29-1; clone size: -; D gene: -; J gene: TRBJ1-3; CDR3 DNA: TGCAGCGTTGTCGACACTGGCTCTGGAAACACCATATATTTT; CDR3 protein: CSVVDTGSGNTIYF
V gene: TRBV12-3/TRBV12-4; clone size: -; D gene: -; J gene: TRBJ2-2; CDR3 DNA: TGTGCCAGCAGCCCGACTAGGGAGCTGTTTTTT; CDR3 protein: CASSPTRELFF
V gene: TRBV6-5; clone size: -; D gene: TRBD1; J gene: TRBJ1-2; CDR3 DNA: TGTGCCAGCAGTTCAACTTCAGGGGGCGACTATGGCTACACCTTC; CDR3 protein: CASSSTSGGDYGYTF
V gene: TRBV6-5; clone size: -; D gene: TRBD1; J gene: TRBJ2-7; CDR3 DNA: TGTGCCAGCAGTAAGACAGGGGTCCTCTCCTACGAGCAGTACTTC; CDR3 protein: CASSKTGVLSYEQYF
V gene: TRBV2; clone size: -; D gene: -; J gene: TRBJ1-5; CDR3 DNA: TGTGCCAGCTCTGACAGAAATCAGCCCCAGCATTTT; CDR3 protein: CASSDRNQPQHF
V gene: TRBV7-2; clone size: once; D gene: -; J gene: TRBJ1-2; CDR3 DNA: TGTGCCAGCAGCGAGGAACAGGTCCCAAAAAACTATGGCTACACCTTC; CDR3 protein: CASSEEQVPKNYGYTF
V gene: TRBV7-8; clone size: -; D gene: -; J gene: TRBJ2-7; CDR3 DNA: TGTGCCAGCAGCTTTTACGGCAGGAACTACGAGCAGTACTTC; CDR3 protein: CASSFYGRNYEQYF
V gene: TRBV29-1; clone size: few; D gene: TRBD2; J gene: TRBJ2-1; CDR3 DNA: TGCAGCGTGGTTCCCGGGGGGTACTCCTACAATGAGCAGTTCTTC; CDR3 protein: CSVVPGGYSYNEQFF
V gene: TRBV7-9; clone size: -; D gene: TRBD1; J gene: TRBJ2-3; CDR3 DNA: TGTGCCAGCAGCCCAAGGGGGCAGGGGGCGGTAAGCACAGATACGCAGTATTTT; CDR3 protein: CASSPRGQGAVSTDTQYF
V gene: TRBV30; clone size: -; D gene: TRBD2; J gene: TRBJ2-5; CDR3 DNA: TGTGCCTGGAGTCAGAGCCGAATAGCGGGGAAGTACCAAGAGACCCAGTACTTC; CDR3 protein: CAWSQSRIAGKYQETQYF